These 18 T cell receptor beta chains were all obtained from the same sample, sequenced in a study of CD8 T cells in ankylosing spondylitis. Study results and limitations: Ankylosing spondylitis blood seemed to carry a telltale TCR beta motif made of fewer than 10 highly homologous variants.

Their antigens remain unidentified. TCRdb itself ran the 5' RACE reads through MiXCR, one entry per CDR3 protein. The sample lists about 540,000 distinct CDR3 sequences; approximately 11% were seen once. The sequenced sample consisted of blood, either unsorted or a sorted T cell fraction (not recorded which). These receptors were taken from a male donor with ankylosing spondylitis.

The chain recombines TRBV24-1 with TRBJ2-3; D gene ambiguous. The CDR3 length is 13 residues. The germline gives CDR1 KGHDR, CDR2 SFDVKD. Trimming took 7 bases from V and 1 from J, leaving 8 bases between them. Here the CDR3 reads CATRGLGTDTQYF. In DNA form, the CDR3 reads TGTGCCACCAGAGGGCTAGGCACAGATACGCAGTATTTT.

V usage is TRBV20-1 and J usage is TRBJ1-6; D is unresolved. This CDR3 comprises 16 residues. Germline CDR1 reads DFQATT; CDR2 reads SNEGSKA (reference sequence). Trimming took off 6 bases at V and 7 bases at J, with 22 bases between the two ends. The CDR3 protein is CSAFPRGGHENSPLHF. In DNA form, the CDR3 reads TGCAGTGCCTTCCCCCGCGGTGGTCACGAAAATTCACCCCTCCACTTT.

This clonotype has only a few counts. The chain combines TRBV18 with TRBJ2-1; TRBD1 aligns across 9 bases. Germline CDR1 and CDR2: KGHSH and LQKENI. Trimming took 5 bases from V and 4 from J; bases not matched to a gene: 6. The CDR3 length is 15 residues. Written as DNA, the CDR3 is TGTGCCAGCTCATCGACAGGGGGGCGGTACAATGAGCAGTTCTTC. This sequence encodes CASSSTGGRYNEQFF.

The chain has TRBV20-1 and TRBJ1-2; 9 nucleotides match TRBD1. The CDR3 runs 14 residues. Germline CDR1 and CDR2: DFQATT and SNEGSKA (reference sequence). V was pared by 2 bases and J by 2 bases, with 3 bases of the junction left unmatched. The CDR3: CSARSGTGNYGYTF. CDR3 bases: TGCAGTGCTAGATCTGGGACAGGGAACTATGGCTACACCTTC.

This clonotype was counted ten times or more. V usage is TRBV5-1 and J usage is TRBJ1-1, with a weak D call TRBD1 (5 bases). CDR1 and CDR2 (germline): SGHRS, YFSETQ. V was shortened by 4 bases and J by 0 bases, with 10 bases between the two germline ends. CDR3 length: 14 residues. The DNA of the CDR3 is TGCGCCAGCAGCGCCGCAGGGATGAACACTGAAGCTTTCTTT. Its translation: CASSAAGMNTEAFF.

V is TRBV12-3 or TRBV12-4 and J is TRBJ2-4; 10 positions agree with TRBD1. This CDR3 is 16 amino acids long. With V trimmed by 6 bases and J by 8 bases, 13 bases remained unmatched. CDR3 coding DNA: TGTGCCAGCAGATCTACCCGGGACAGGGGATTGGACATTCAGTACTTC. Translated, it gives CASRSTRDRGLDIQYF.

This clonotype came up many times. The V call is TRBV2, the J call TRBJ1-2, with TRBD1 identical over 7 bases. The ends lost 6 bases at V and 8 bases at J; junction bases unmatched: 9. Germline V lookup: CDR1 SNHLY, CDR2 FYNNEI. This CDR3 comprises 13 residues. Here the CDR3 DNA reads TGTGCCAGCAGCCTAATGACAGGGATCGGCTACACCTTC. Its translation is CASSLMTGIGYTF. The full variable domain, its missing parts supplied by reference TRBV2 and TRBJ1-2, is EPEVTQTPSHQVTQMGQEVILRCVPISNHLYFYWYRQILGQKVEFLVSFYNNEISEKSEIFDDQFSVERPDGSNFTLKIRSTKLEDSAMYFCASSLMTGIGYTFGSGTRLTVV.

This chain links TRBV6-1 with TRBJ2-3; unclear D gene. V dropped 6 bases and J dropped 0 bases, with 16 bases sitting between them. CDR1 is MNHNS, CDR2 SASEGT, per germline. This CDR3 is built from 16 residues. The CDR3 loop reads CASSRKGWSSTDTQYF. CDR3 DNA sequence: TGTGCCAGCAGCCGAAAAGGTTGGTCTAGCACAGATACGCAGTATTTT.

This clonotype has a handful of counts. The chain has TRBV12-3 or TRBV12-4 and TRBJ2-7; 8 bases line up with TRBD1. Trimming at V came to 7 bases and at J to 4 bases, leaving 6 bases not matched to a gene. The CDR3 has 13 amino acids. CDR3 amino acids: CASNPGTGYEQYF. DNA for the CDR3: TGTGCCAGCAACCCCGGGACAGGTTACGAGCAGTACTTC.

J is TRBJ2-5 and V is TRBV2, with D perhaps assigned TRBD1 or TRBD2 (5 bases each). Deletions cut 4 bases from V and 5 bases from J, with 20 bases between. The CDR3 extends over 16 amino acids. Germline V gene sequence: CDR1 SNHLY, CDR2 FYNNEI. This chain's CDR3 is CASSVGVVGASETQYF. CDR3 nucleotide sequence: TGTGCCAGCAGTGTAGGGGTCGTCGGGGCTTCTGAGACCCAGTACTTC.

The gene calls are TRBV5-1 and TRBJ2-5; 9 nucleotides match TRBD2. The CDR3 totals 15 residues. Trimming at V came to 4 bases and at J to 1 base, leaving 5 bases not matched to a gene. Germline values: CDR1 SGHRS, CDR2 YFSETQ. CDR3 DNA sequence: TGCGCCAGCAGCACCGGACTAGCGCCCCAAGAGACCCAGTACTTC. The encoded protein is CASSTGLAPQETQYF.

This clonotype was seen repeatedly, ten times or more. The chain employs TRBV3-1 and TRBJ2-5; no firm D call. V lost 1 base to trimming and J lost 7 bases, with 4 bases between them. From germline, CDR1 is LGHDT and CDR2 YNNKEL (reference sequence). This CDR3 has 11 residues. The CDR3 nucleotides read TGTGCCAGCAGCCAAGGTGGGACCCAGTACTTC. Translated, it gives CASSQGGTQYF.

This clonotype has ten or more counts. In DNA form, the CDR3 reads TGTGCCAGCAGCTCTTCCTTTGGGACCGGACATAGTAAAGACGGTTTTGTACAGTACTTC. Protein product: CASSSSFGTGHSKDGFVQYF. This chain uses TRBV7-8 with TRBJ2-4; D could derive from TRBD1 or TRBD2 (5 bases each). The germline V and J ends were trimmed by 4 bases and 13 bases, with 38 bases remaining between them. Germline loops: CDR1 SGHVS, CDR2 FQNEAQ. CDR3 length: 20 amino acids.

This clonotype showed up just a few times. V usage is TRBV19 and J usage is TRBJ2-3; tentatively, D is TRBD2 (5 bases). Trimming pared 7 bases from V and 1 base from J, leaving 12 bases between. The length of the CDR3 is 14 residues. Germline CDR1 reads LNHDA; CDR2 reads SQIVND (reference sequence). CDR3 sequence: CASKNVGGTDTQYF. The CDR3 nucleotides are TGTGCCAGTAAGAATGTGGGAGGCACAGATACGCAGTATTTT. The complete variable domain, with remaining parts taken from reference TRBV19 and TRBJ2-3, reads DGGITQSPKYLFRKEGQNVTLSCEQNLNHDAMYWYRQDPGQGLRLIYYSQIVNDFQKGDIAEGYSVSREKKESFPLTVTSAQKNPTAFYLCASKNVGGTDTQYFGPGTRLTVL.

At least ten counts were recorded for this clonotype. The V gene is TRBV20-1, the J gene TRBJ2-1; D remains unclear. There are 14 residues in the CDR3. The germline V and J ends were trimmed by 5 bases and 6 bases, with 17 bases remaining between them. Germline CDR1 and CDR2: DFQATT and SNEGSKA (reference sequence). In DNA form, the CDR3 reads TGCAGTGCTCGCCGGTGGCGGCAATCCAATGAGCAGTTCTTC. Its translation: CSARRWRQSNEQFF.

The gene calls are TRBV20-1 and TRBJ2-3; 11 bases agree with TRBD2. V shed 3 bases, J shed 5 bases, and the junction held 10 bases outside the gene matches. The CDR3 is 16 residues long. Per germline, CDR1 DFQATT and CDR2 SNEGSKA (reference sequence). CDR3 sequence (DNA): TGCAGTGCTAGGGACTTTAGCGGGAGGGCCGGAGATACGCAGTATTTT. Protein product: CSARDFSGRAGDTQYF.

The rearrangement uses TRBV5-1 and TRBJ2-2; D uncertain. The germline V and J ends were trimmed by 1 base and 3 bases, with 7 bases remaining between them. The CDR3 is 14 residues long. Germline V gene sequence: CDR1 SGHRS, CDR2 YFSETQ. CDR3 DNA sequence: TGCGCCAGCAGCTTGTCCATAGACACCGGGGAGCTGTTTTTT. It codes for CASSLSIDTGELFF. The whole variable domain, remainder taken from reference TRBV5-1 and TRBJ2-2, is KAGVTQTPRYLIKTRGQQVTLSCSPISGHRSVSWYQQTPGQGLQFLFEYFSETQRNKGNFPGRFSGRQFSNSRSEMNVSTLELGDSALYLCASSLSIDTGELFFGEGSRLTVL.

This clonotype has just a few counts. The V and J genes are TRBV27 and TRBJ2-5; 9 nucleotides align to TRBD2. This CDR3 has 15 residues. With 5 bases clipped from V and 1 base from J, the junction kept 5 bases outside the gene matches. The germline gives CDR1 MNHEY, CDR2 SMNVEV (reference sequence). The CDR3 DNA reads as TGTGCCAGCAGTCCCTCGACTAGCGGCCAAGAGACCCAGTACTTC. This codes for CASSPSTSGQETQYF.